Listed here is a single T cell receptor beta chain. Generated by immunoSEQ multiplex PCR, the TCRdb table keeps only in-frame clones and is missing some. This table holds 2 million to 2.5 million clones, roughly 93% found once. This specimen belongs to a study of shared clonotypes between healthy human individuals. Between the trimmed V and J ends, which lost 3 bases and 6 bases, there was a span of 11 bases. Per the germline V gene, CDR1 is MNHEY and CDR2 is SVGAGI. The CDR3 has 14 residues. The source is a man between 18 and 35 years old in good health. Some clones in this sample may be carry-over from other donors' samples. The chain is built from TRBV6-5 and TRBJ2-2; possible D gene TRBD1, 5 bases. What was sequenced was naive CD4+ T cells from PBMCs. Specified subset: CD45RA+ positively selected. As DNA, the CDR3 is TGTGCCAGCAGTTATTACCAGGGTTCCGGGGAGCTGTTTTTT. Protein product: CASSYYQGSGELFF.